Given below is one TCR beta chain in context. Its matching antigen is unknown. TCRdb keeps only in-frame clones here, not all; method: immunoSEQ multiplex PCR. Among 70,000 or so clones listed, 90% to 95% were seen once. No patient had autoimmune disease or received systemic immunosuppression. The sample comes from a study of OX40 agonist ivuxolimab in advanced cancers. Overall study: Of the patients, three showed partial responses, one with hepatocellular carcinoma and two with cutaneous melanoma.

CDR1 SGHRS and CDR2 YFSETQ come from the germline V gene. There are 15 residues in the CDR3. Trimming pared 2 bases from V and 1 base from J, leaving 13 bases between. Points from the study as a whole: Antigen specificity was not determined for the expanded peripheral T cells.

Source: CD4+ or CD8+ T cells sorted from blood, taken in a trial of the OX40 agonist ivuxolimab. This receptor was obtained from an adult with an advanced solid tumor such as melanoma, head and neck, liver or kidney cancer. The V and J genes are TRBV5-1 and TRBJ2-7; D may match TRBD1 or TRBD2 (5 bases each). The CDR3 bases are TGCGCCAGCAGCTTAGAGGGACCTGGGTCCTACGAGCAGTACTTC. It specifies CASSLEGPGSYEQYF.